The rows below give T cell receptor beta chains drawn from one sample of a study of T-cell memory formation after mild COVID-19. TCRdb processed the 5' RACE reads anew with MiXCR; each CDR3 protein has one entry. The sample shows 400,000 to 500,000 distinct CDR3 sequences, roughly 20% of them seen only once. The sequenced material came from PBMCs or a T cell subset sorted from them (not recorded which). The receptor source for this set is an adult woman who had mild COVID-19 (a few samples of this study predate the infection). Cell type and time point are not known. Each CDR3 is given with its conserved first and last residue. The D gene is left open where the match is weak. Clone size is given for some rows only: seen once, a few or many times, or a class if the clone is expanded.

many 14 TRBJ1-6 TRBV6-5 . TGTGCCAGCAGGCAGGGCGGAAATAATTCACCCCTCCACTTT CASRQGGNNSPLHF
. 15 TRBJ1-5 TRBV7-8 . TGTGCCAGCAGCCTAGGGGAAAATAGCAATCAGCCCCAGCATTTT CASSLGENSNQPQHF
. 13 TRBJ2-1 TRBV7-2 . TGTGCCAGCAGCTTCCAGGGATCCAATGAGCAGTTCTTC CASSFQGSNEQFF
few 16 TRBJ2-7 TRBV5-1 . TGCGCCAGCAGCCCCGCGGTGACATGGCGGGGAGACGAGCAGTACTTC CASSPAVTWRGDEQYF
few 16 TRBJ2-1 TRBV7-2 . TGTGCCAGCAGCTTTGGGACCGAGAGCTCCTACAATGAGCAGTTCTTC CASSFGTESSYNEQFF
many 14 TRBJ1-5 TRBV5-1 TRBD1 TGTGCCAGCAGCTTGGGACAGCCCAATCAGCCCCAGCATTTT CASSLGQPNQPQHF
. 14 TRBJ2-7 TRBV29-1 . TGCAGCGTTGAGGCACAGGGAGGGACTTACGAGCAGTACTTC CSVEAQGGTYEQYF
few 14 TRBJ2-7 TRBV5-4 TRBD1 TGTGCCAGCAGCCCCCGGACAGGACCCTACGAGCAGTACTTC CASSPRTGPYEQYF
. 15 TRBJ2-7 TRBV5-6 . TGTGCCAGCAGCTTGGACAGGGAGACCCGATACGAGCAGTACTTC CASSLDRETRYEQYF
few 13 TRBJ1-2 TRBV20-1 . TGCAGTGCGACCGACAGACCGATCTATGGCTACACCTTC CSATDRPIYGYTF
. 16 TRBJ2-1 TRBV18 TRBD2 TGTGCCAGCTCACACCCGCCGGGACTAGCCTTCAATGAGCAGTTCTTC CASSHPPGLAFNEQFF
. 15 TRBJ2-1 TRBV19 TRBD2 TGTGCCAGTAGTATCGTGCGGGGGGGCTACAATGAGCAGTTCTTC CASSIVRGGYNEQFF
. 13 TRBJ1-1 TRBV11-2 . TGTGCCAGCAGCCCTTCGGTGGCAGCAGAAGCTTTCTTT CASSPSVAAEAFF
few 13 TRBJ2-6 TRBV5-1 . TGCGCCAGCAGTTTTGAAGGGGCCAACGTCCTGACTTTC CASSFEGANVLTF
few 15 TRBJ2-1 TRBV10-3 . TGTGCCATCAGTGACCCCGGGCTAGCACGCGATGAGCAGTTCTTC CAISDPGLARDEQFF
few 14 TRBJ2-3 TRBV11-2 . TGTGCCAGCAGCTTAGGATCGATAGGAGATACGCAGTATTTT CASSLGSIGDTQYF
. 13 TRBJ1-1 TRBV25-1 . TGTGCCAGCAGCGGCACTTGGAACACTGAAGCTTTCTTT CASSGTWNTEAFF
. 15 TRBJ2-3 TRBV10-3 . TGTGCCATCAGTGGCCAGGGGAGGGTGACAGATACGCAGTATTTT CAISGQGRVTDTQYF